This is a list of T cell receptor beta chains from one sample in a study of blood T cell repertoires in COVID-19. Profiling relied on immunoSEQ multiplex PCR, and the TCRdb table lists in-frame clones only, not all of them. The table includes around 93,000 clones, 80% to 90% detected once. Specimen: peripheral blood. These receptors were obtained from a man older than 75 with acute or convalescent COVID-19. Both conserved end residues are part of each CDR3. Each record gives: J gene, clone size, CDR3 length, D gene, V gene, CDR3 protein, CDR3 DNA. The D gene is left open where the match is weak. A row's size may be missing; if present it is once, few, many or a size class.

TRBJ2-7 NA 12 NA TRBV5-7 CASSSNWREQYF TGTGCCAGCAGCTCTAACTGGAGGGAGCAGTACTTC
TRBJ2-1 NA 16 NA TRBV19 CASSIGQRRSYNEQFF TGTGCCAGTAGTATAGGGCAGCGTCGCTCCTACAATGAGCAGTTCTTC
TRBJ2-5 NA 14 TRBD1 TRBV5-1 CASSQGTAKETQYF TGCGCCAGCAGCCAAGGGACAGCAAAAGAGACCCAGTACTTC
TRBJ2-1 NA 14 NA TRBV15 CATQRTLSYNEQFF TGTGCCACCCAGAGGACACTCTCCTACAATGAGCAGTTCTTC
TRBJ2-7 NA 15 NA TRBV5-1 CASSWSAGPPYEQYF TGCGCCAGCAGCTGGTCGGCAGGGCCACCCTACGAGCAGTACTTC
TRBJ1-2 NA 14 NA TRBV19 CASSIDRGSYGYTF TGTGCCAGTAGTATAGACAGAGGTTCCTATGGCTACACCTTC
TRBJ1-2 NA 14 TRBD1 TRBV3-1/TRBV3-2 CASSQGGTGWGYTF TGTGCCAGCAGCCAAGGGGGGACAGGGTGGGGCTACACCTTC
TRBJ1-2 once 15 NA TRBV7-8 CASSLGETRGYGYTF TGTGCCAGCAGCTTAGGGGAGACGCGGGGCTATGGCTACACCTTC
TRBJ2-2 NA 16 TRBD2 TRBV29-1 CSVEGPQRGNTGELFF TGCAGCGTTGAGGGGCCACAGCGGGGGAACACCGGGGAGCTGTTTTTT
TRBJ1-4 NA 14 NA TRBV29-1 CSVDGGMANEKLFF TGCAGCGTTGATGGGGGCATGGCTAATGAAAAACTGTTTTTT
TRBJ1-6 NA 17 NA TRBV7-2 CASSLEGGFAQNSPLHF TGTGCCAGCAGCTTAGAAGGAGGCTTCGCACAGAATTCACCCCTCCACTTT
TRBJ2-3 NA 16 NA TRBV2 CASSPGGGSITDTQYF TGTGCCAGCTCCCCCGGGGGCGGGAGTATCACAGATACGCAGTATTTT
TRBJ2-1 NA 16 TRBD2 TRBV24-1 CATSDPAGGPHNEQFF TGTGCCACCAGTGATCCAGCGGGGGGGCCCCACAATGAGCAGTTCTTC
TRBJ1-1 NA 14 TRBD1 TRBV6-6 CASSYPEQGTEAFF TGTGCCAGCAGTTACCCGGAACAGGGGACTGAAGCTTTCTTT
TRBJ2-2 NA 16 NA TRBV5-1 CASSTGQYANTGELFF TGCGCCAGCAGCACTGGACAGTACGCGAACACCGGGGAGCTGTTTTTT
TRBJ2-7 NA 16 TRBD2 TRBV4-1 CASSQEVAGATYEQYF TGCGCCAGCAGCCAAGAGGTAGCGGGAGCGACCTACGAGCAGTACTTC
TRBJ2-2 once 14 TRBD1 TRBV19 CASIRTGLPGELFF TGTGCCAGTATACGGACAGGGTTGCCCGGGGAGCTGTTTTTT
TRBJ2-1 NA 15 TRBD2 TRBV9 CASSPPSGAPNEQFF TGTGCCAGCAGCCCGCCTAGCGGGGCCCCCAATGAGCAGTTCTTC
TRBJ2-7 NA 15 TRBD1 TRBV3-1/TRBV3-2 CASSQVRTGVGEQYF TGTGCCAGCAGCCAAGTGAGGACAGGGGTCGGCGAGCAGTACTTC
TRBJ1-5 NA 13 NA TRBV3-1/TRBV3-2 CASSQVGGQPQHF TGTGCCAGCAGCCAAGTGGGAGGTCAGCCCCAGCATTTT
TRBJ1-2 NA 12 NA TRBV7-9 CASSSPGYGYTF TGTGCCAGCAGCTCCCCGGGGTATGGCTACACCTTC
TRBJ1-2 few 15 NA TRBV2 CASREFMTADYGYTF TGTGCCAGCAGGGAGTTTATGACGGCAGACTATGGCTACACCTTC
TRBJ1-6 NA 15 TRBD1 TRBV3-1/TRBV3-2 CASSSRQGNGSPLHF TGTGCCAGCAGCTCCCGACAGGGTAATGGTTCACCCCTCCACTTT
TRBJ1-2 NA 15 NA TRBV15 CATSRDPGYLYGYTF TGTGCCACCAGCAGAGATCCCGGTTACCTCTATGGCTACACCTTC
TRBJ1-4 NA 13 TRBD1 TRBV5-1 CASPRGLGEKLFF TGCGCCAGCCCAAGGGGGCTGGGTGAAAAACTGTTTTTT
TRBJ1-3 NA 16 TRBD1 TRBV18 CASSPTGGSSGNTIYF TGTGCCAGCTCACCGACAGGGGGCAGCTCTGGAAACACCATATATTTT
TRBJ2-3 NA 18 NA TRBV11-2 CASSLIPRLKTSTDTQYF TGTGCCAGCAGCTTAATCCCCAGACTGAAAACTAGCACAGATACGCAGTATTTT
TRBJ1-4 NA 17 TRBD1 TRBV27 CASSSYPRGQVNEKLFF TGTGCCAGCAGTTCATACCCAAGGGGACAGGTTAATGAAAAACTGTTTTTT
TRBJ1-3 few 13 NA TRBV5-1 CASSQGDGNTIYF TGCGCCAGCAGCCAGGGCGATGGAAACACCATATATTTT
TRBJ2-5 NA 15 TRBD1 TRBV6-5 CASRMDRVGQETQYF TGTGCCAGCAGGATGGACAGGGTGGGCCAAGAGACCCAGTACTTC
TRBJ2-1 NA 15 NA TRBV27 CASSSIFLEDNEQFF TGTGCCAGCAGTTCGATTTTTCTGGAGGACAATGAGCAGTTCTTC
TRBJ1-2 NA 14 TRBD1 TRBV25-1 CASSESGQGSGYTF TGTGCCAGCAGTGAATCAGGACAGGGGTCCGGCTACACCTTC
TRBJ1-2 NA 12 NA TRBV19 CASSIGQYGYTF TGTGCCAGTAGTATCGGACAGTACGGCTACACCTTC
TRBJ1-5 NA 13 NA TRBV28 CASSSGGKQPQHF TGTGCCAGCAGTAGCGGGGGGAAGCAGCCCCAGCATTTT
TRBJ2-1 NA 16 TRBD1 TRBV11-3 CASSLDGQGSYNEQFF TGTGCCAGCAGCTTAGACGGACAGGGGTCCTACAATGAGCAGTTCTTC
TRBJ1-6 NA 15 NA TRBV5-1 CASSLAAGADSPLHF TGCGCCAGCAGCTTGGCCGCGGGCGCGGATTCACCCCTCCACTTT
TRBJ2-3 NA 14 TRBD2 TRBV5-4 CASSASGGRDTQYF TGTGCCAGCAGCGCAAGCGGGGGAAGAGATACGCAGTATTTT
TRBJ1-1 NA 14 NA TRBV6-5 CASSYVAVDTEAFF TGTGCCAGCAGTTACGTAGCAGTCGACACTGAAGCTTTCTTT
TRBJ1-4 NA 14 TRBD1 TRBV7-2 CASSSGTGGEKLFF TGTGCCAGCAGTTCCGGGACAGGGGGGGAAAAACTGTTTTTT
TRBJ2-2 NA 18 TRBD2 TRBV10-3 CAISGGETSPGTAGELFF TGTGCCATCAGTGGTGGAGAGACTAGCCCCGGCACGGCCGGGGAGCTGTTTTTT
TRBJ1-1 NA 14 NA TRBV4-1 CASSAAGKNTEAFF TGCGCCAGCAGCGCCGCAGGGAAAAACACTGAAGCTTTCTTT
TRBJ2-2 NA 19 TRBD2 TRBV24-1 CATSDLASGTRMNTGELFF TGTGCCACCAGTGATTTGGCTAGCGGGACGAGGATGAACACCGGGGAGCTGTTTTTT
TRBJ2-3 NA 15 NA TRBV29-1 CSVEGYQGLTDTQYF TGCAGCGTTGAGGGGTACCAGGGGCTAACAGATACGCAGTATTTT
TRBJ1-1 NA 15 TRBD1 TRBV5-1 CASSYITGGGPEAFF TGCGCCAGCAGCTATATCACAGGGGGAGGTCCTGAAGCTTTCTTT
TRBJ2-5 NA 15 NA TRBV27 CASSRGPPRDWEQYF TGTGCCAGCAGTCGCGGGCCCCCAAGGGATTGGGAGCAGTACTTC
TRBJ2-5 once 16 NA TRBV21-1 CASSLRDRDFQETQYF TGTGCCAGCAGCCTCCGGGACAGGGATTTCCAAGAGACCCAGTACTTC
TRBJ2-1 NA 16 TRBD2 TRBV7-9 CASSLLKLAGGTEEFF TGTGCCAGCAGCTTATTAAAACTAGCGGGAGGCACGGAGGAGTTCTTC
TRBJ2-1 NA 17 TRBD2 TRBV29-1 CSVVAGGAPSSYNEQFF TGCAGCGTTGTAGCGGGGGGGGCCCCTAGCTCCTACAATGAGCAGTTCTTC
TRBJ2-3 once 15 TRBD2 TRBV19 CASSTSGGQSDTQYF TGTGCCAGTAGTACGAGCGGGGGGCAATCAGATACGCAGTATTTT
TRBJ1-1 NA 14 TRBD1 TRBV24-1 CATSGDRGLTEAFF TGTGCCACCAGTGGCGACAGGGGGTTAACTGAAGCTTTCTTT
TRBJ1-3 NA 14 TRBD1 TRBV6-2/TRBV6-3 CASSSGGSGNTIYF TGTGCCAGCAGTTCAGGGGGGTCTGGAAACACCATATATTTT
TRBJ1-4 NA 16 NA TRBV3-1/TRBV3-2 CASSPRGGGRAEKLFF TGTGCCAGCAGCCCAAGGGGCGGGGGACGGGCTGAAAAACTGTTTTTT
TRBJ1-1 NA 15 TRBD1 TRBV2 CASSAADRSGTEAFF TGTGCCAGCAGTGCAGCGGACAGGAGTGGCACTGAAGCTTTCTTT